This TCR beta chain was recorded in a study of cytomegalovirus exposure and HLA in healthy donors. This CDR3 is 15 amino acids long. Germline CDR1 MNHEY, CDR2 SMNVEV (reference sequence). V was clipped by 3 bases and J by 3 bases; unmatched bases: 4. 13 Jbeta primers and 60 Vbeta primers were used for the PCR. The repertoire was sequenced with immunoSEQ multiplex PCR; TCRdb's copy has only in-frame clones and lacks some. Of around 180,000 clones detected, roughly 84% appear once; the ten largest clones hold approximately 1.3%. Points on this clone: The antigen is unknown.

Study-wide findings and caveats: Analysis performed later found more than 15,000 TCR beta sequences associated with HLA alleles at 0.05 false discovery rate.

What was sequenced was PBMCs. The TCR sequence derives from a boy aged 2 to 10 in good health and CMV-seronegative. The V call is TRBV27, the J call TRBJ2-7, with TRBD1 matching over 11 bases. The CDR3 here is CASSFSGTGGYEQYF. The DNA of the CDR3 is TGTGCCAGCAGTTTTTCCGGGACAGGGGGCTACGAGCAGTACTTC.